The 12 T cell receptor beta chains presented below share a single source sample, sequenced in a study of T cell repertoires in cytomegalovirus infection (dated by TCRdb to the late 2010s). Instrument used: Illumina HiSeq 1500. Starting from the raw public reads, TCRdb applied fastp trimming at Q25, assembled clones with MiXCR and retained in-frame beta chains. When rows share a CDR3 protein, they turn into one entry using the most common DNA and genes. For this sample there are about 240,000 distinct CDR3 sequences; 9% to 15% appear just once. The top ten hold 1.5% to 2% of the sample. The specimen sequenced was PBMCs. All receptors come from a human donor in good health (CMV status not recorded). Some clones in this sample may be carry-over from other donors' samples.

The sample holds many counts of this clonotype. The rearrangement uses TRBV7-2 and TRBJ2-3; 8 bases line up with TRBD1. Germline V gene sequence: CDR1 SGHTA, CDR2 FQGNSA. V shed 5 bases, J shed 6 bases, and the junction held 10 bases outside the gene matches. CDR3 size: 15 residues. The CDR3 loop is CASSEQQGDVDTQYF. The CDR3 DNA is TGTGCCAGCAGCGAGCAACAGGGGGATGTGGATACGCAGTATTTT.

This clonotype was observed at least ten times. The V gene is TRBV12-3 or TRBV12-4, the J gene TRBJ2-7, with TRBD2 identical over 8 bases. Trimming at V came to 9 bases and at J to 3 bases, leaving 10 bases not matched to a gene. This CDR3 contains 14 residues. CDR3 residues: CASQKGLGDYEQYF. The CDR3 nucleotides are TGTGCCAGTCAGAAGGGACTAGGGGACTACGAGCAGTACTTC.

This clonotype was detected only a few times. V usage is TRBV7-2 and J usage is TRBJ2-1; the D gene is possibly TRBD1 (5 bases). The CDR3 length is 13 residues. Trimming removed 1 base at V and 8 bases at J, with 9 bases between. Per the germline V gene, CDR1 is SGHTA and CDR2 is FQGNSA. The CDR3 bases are TGTGCCAGCAGCTTAGTCCTCAGGGATGAGCAGTTCTTC. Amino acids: CASSLVLRDEQFF.

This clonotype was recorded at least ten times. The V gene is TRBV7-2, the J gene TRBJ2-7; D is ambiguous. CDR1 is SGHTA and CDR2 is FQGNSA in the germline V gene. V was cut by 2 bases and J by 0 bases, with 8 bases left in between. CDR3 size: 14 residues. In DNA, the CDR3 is TGTGCCAGCAGCTTATCTCACAACTCCTACGAGCAGTACTTC. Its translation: CASSLSHNSYEQYF.

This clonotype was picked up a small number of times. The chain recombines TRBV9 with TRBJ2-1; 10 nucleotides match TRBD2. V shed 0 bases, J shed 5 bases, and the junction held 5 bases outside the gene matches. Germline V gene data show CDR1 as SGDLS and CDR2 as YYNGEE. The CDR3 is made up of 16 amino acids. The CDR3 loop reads CASSVDLAGVDNEQFF. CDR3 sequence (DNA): TGTGCCAGCAGCGTAGATCTAGCGGGAGTCGACAATGAGCAGTTCTTC.

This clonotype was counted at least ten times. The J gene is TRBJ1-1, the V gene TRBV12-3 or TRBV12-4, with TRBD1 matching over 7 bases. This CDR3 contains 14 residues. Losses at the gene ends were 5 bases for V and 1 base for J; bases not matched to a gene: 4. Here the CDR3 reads CASSQRTGNTEAFF. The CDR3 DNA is TGTGCCAGCAGTCAGCGGACAGGGAACACTGAAGCTTTCTTT.

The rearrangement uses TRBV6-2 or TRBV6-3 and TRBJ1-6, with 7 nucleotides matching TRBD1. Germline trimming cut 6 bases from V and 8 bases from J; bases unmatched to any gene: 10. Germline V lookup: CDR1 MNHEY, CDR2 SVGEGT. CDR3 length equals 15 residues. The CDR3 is CASRRFGTADSPLHF. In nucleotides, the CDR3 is TGTGCCAGCAGACGGTTCGGGACAGCTGATTCACCCCTCCACTTT.

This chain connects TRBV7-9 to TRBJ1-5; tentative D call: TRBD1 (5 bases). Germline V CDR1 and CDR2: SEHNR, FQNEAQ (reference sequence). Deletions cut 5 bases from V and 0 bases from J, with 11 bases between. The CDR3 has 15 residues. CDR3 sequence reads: CASSGDGFSNQPQHF. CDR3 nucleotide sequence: TGTGCCAGCAGCGGGGACGGGTTTAGCAATCAGCCCCAGCATTTT.

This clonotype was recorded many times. The CDR3 DNA is TGTGCCAGCAGAAGCACCGCAGGGGAACTGTTTTTT. Its translation is CASRSTAGELFF. V gene TRBV7-2 combines with J gene TRBJ1-4; a possible D gene is TRBD1 (6 bases). CDR3 size: 12 residues. Germline CDR1 SGHTA, CDR2 FQGNSA. The germline V and J ends were trimmed by 6 bases and 12 bases, with 14 bases remaining between them.

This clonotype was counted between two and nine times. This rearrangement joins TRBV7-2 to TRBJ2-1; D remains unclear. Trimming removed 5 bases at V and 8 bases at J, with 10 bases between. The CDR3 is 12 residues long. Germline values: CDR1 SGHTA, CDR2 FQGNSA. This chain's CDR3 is CASSASGDEQFF. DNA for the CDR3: TGTGCCAGCAGCGCCTCAGGCGATGAGCAGTTCTTC.

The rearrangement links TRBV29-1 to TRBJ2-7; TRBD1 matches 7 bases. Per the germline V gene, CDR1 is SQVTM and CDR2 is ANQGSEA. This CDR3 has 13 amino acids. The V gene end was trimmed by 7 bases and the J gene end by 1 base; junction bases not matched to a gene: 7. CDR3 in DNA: TGCAGCGCCGGCGACAGGGCGTCCTACGAGCAGTACTTC. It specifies CSAGDRASYEQYF.

The CDR3 DNA sequence: TGCGCCAGCTCCCCCCAGGGGCCTCAGAACACTGAAGCTTTCTTT. It specifies CASSPQGPQNTEAFF. This sequence joins TRBV5-1 and TRBJ1-1; D possibly corresponds to TRBD1 (6 bases). Germline V gene sequence: CDR1 SGHRS, CDR2 YFSETQ. The CDR3 contains 15 residues. V gave up 7 bases and J gave up 1 base, with 17 bases separating them. Together with reference TRBV5-1 and TRBJ1-1, the CDR3 gives the full variable domain: KAGVTQTPRYLIKTRGQQVTLSCSPISGHRSVSWYQQTPGQGLQFLFEYFSETQRNKGNFPGRFSGRQFSNSRSEMNVSTLELGDSALYLCASSPQGPQNTEAFFGQGTRLTVV.